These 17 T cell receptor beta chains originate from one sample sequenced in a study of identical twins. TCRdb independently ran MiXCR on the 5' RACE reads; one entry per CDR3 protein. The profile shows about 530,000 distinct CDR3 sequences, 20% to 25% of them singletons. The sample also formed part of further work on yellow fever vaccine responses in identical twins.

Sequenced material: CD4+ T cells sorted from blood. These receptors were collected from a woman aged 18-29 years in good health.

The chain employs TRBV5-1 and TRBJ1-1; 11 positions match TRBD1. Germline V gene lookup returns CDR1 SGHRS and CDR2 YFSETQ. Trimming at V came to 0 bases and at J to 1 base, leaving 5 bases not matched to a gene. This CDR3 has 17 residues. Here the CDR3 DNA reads TGCGCCAGCAGCTTGGGGGGGACAGGGGGGACGAACACTGAAGCTTTCTTT. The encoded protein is CASSLGGTGGTNTEAFF.

The CDR3 spells CASSPIAGPYEQYF. CDR3 DNA sequence: TGTGCCAGCAGCCCCATAGCGGGGCCCTACGAGCAGTACTTC. The rearrangement uses TRBV7-9 and TRBJ2-7; 8 nucleotides align to TRBD2. Germline trimming cut 5 bases from V and 2 bases from J; bases unmatched to any gene: 5. Looked up from germline, CDR1 is SEHNR and CDR2 is FQNEAQ (reference sequence). The CDR3 loop spans 14 amino acids. Filled out from reference TRBV7-9 and TRBJ2-7, the complete variable domain reads DTGVSQNPRHKITKRGQNVTFRCDPISEHNRLYWYRQTLGQGPEFLTYFQNEAQLEKSRLLSDRFSAERPKGSFSTLEIQRTEQGDSAMYLCASSPIAGPYEQYFGPGTRLTVT.

The CDR3 region has the DNA TGCGCCAGCAGCCAAGGTTGGTACAATGAGCAGTTCTTC. Translation gives CASSQGWYNEQFF. J is TRBJ2-1 and V is TRBV4-1; D is unclear. This CDR3 region has 13 residues. In germline, CDR1 is MGHRA, CDR2 YSYEKL. Trimming stripped 1 base from V and 4 bases from J, with 5 bases between.

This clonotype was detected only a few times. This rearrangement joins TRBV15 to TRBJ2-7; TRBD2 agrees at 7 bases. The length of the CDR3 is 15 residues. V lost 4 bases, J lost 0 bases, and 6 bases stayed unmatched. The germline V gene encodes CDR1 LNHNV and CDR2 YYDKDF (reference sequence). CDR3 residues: CATSKGAGSSYEQYV. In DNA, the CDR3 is TGTGCCACCAGCAAAGGAGCGGGGAGCTCCTACGAGCAGTACGTC.

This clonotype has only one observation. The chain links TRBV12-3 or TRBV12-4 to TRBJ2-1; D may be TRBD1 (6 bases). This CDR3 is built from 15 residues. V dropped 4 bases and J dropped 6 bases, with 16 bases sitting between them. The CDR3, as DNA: TGTGCCAGCAGTTCCTTCCTGGGCAGGGGCAATGAGCAGTTCTTC. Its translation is CASSSFLGRGNEQFF.

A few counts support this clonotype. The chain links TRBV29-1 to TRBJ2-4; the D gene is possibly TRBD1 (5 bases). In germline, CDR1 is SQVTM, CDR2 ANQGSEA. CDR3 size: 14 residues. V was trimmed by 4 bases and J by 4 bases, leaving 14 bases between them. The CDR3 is CSVASPQGKNIQYF. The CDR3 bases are TGCAGCGTTGCCTCACCCCAGGGAAAAAACATTCAGTACTTC. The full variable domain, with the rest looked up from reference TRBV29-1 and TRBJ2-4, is SAVISQKPSRDICQRGTSLTIQCQVDSQVTMMFWYRQQPGQSLTLIATANQGSEATYESGFVIDKFPISRPNLTFSTLTVSNMSPEDSSIYLCSVASPQGKNIQYFGAGTRLSVL.

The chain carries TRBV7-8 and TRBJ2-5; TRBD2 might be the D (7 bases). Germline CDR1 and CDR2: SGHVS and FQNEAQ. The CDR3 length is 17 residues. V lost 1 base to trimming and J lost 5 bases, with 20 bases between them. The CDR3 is CASSLGPAGALRETQYF. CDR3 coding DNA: TGTGCCAGCAGCTTAGGCCCGGCGGGGGCCCTTCGGGAGACCCAGTACTTC. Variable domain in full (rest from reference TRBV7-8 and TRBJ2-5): GAGVSQSPRYKVAKRGQDVALRCDPISGHVSLFWYQQALGQGPEFLTYFQNEAQLDKSGLPSDRFFAERPEGSVSTLKIQRTQQEDSAVYLCASSLGPAGALRETQYFGPGTRLLVL.

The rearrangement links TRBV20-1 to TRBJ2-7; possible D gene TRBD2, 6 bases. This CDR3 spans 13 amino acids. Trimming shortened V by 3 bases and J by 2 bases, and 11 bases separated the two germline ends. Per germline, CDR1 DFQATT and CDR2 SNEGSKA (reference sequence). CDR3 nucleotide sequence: TGCAGTGCTAGGCGGGACGGGACCTACGAGCAGTACGTC. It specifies CSARRDGTYEQYV.

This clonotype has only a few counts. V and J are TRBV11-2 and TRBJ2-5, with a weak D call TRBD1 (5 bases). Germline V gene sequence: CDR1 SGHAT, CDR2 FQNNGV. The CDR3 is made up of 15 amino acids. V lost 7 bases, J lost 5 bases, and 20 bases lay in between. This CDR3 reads CASTYGRQGGETQYF. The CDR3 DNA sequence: TGTGCCAGCACATACGGCCGGCAGGGTGGGGAGACCCAGTACTTC.

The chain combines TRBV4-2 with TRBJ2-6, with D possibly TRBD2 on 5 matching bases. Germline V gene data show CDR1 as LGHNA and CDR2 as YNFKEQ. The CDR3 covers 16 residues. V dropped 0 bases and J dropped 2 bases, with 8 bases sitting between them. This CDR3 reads CASSQELGAGANVLTF. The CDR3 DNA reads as TGTGCCAGCAGCCAAGAACTCGGGGCTGGGGCCAACGTCCTGACTTTC.

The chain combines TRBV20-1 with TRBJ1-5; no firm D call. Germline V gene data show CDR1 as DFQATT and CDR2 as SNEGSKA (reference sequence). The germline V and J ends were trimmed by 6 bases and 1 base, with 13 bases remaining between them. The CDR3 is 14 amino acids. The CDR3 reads CSALMDGSNQPQHF. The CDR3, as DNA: TGCAGTGCCCTAATGGACGGAAGCAATCAGCCCCAGCATTTT.

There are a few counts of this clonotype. The CDR3 loop is CASSVQVGTAYEQYF. CDR3 nucleotides: TGTGCCAGCAGCGTACAGGTCGGAACCGCCTACGAGCAGTACTTC. The chain employs TRBV9 and TRBJ2-7; no firm D call. The V gene lost 1 base and the J gene lost 2 bases, with 13 bases spanning the gap. CDR3 size: 15 residues. Per germline, CDR1 SGDLS and CDR2 YYNGEE.

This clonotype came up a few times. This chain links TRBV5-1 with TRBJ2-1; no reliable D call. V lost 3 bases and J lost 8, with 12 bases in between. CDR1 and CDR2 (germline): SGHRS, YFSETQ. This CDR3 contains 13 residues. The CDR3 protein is CASSWSALDEQFF. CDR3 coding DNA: TGCGCCAGCAGCTGGTCGGCTTTGGATGAGCAGTTCTTC.

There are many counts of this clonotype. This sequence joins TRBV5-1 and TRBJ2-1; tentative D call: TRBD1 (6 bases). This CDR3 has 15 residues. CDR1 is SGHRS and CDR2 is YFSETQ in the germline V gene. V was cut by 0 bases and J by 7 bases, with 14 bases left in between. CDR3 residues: CASSLGGTSTNEQFF. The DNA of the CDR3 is TGCGCCAGCAGCTTGGGTGGGACATCTACGAATGAGCAGTTCTTC.

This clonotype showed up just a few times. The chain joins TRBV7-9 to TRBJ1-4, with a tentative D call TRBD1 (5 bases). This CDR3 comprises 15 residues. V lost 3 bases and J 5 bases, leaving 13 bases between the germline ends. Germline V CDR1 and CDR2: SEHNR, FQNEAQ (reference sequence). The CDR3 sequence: CASSLPRDVNEKLFF. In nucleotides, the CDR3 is TGTGCCAGCAGCTTGCCCCGGGACGTGAATGAAAAACTGTTTTTT.

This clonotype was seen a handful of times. The CDR3 protein is CASGPGQYNEKLFF. The CDR3, as DNA: TGCGCCAGCGGACCGGGACAGTATAATGAAAAACTGTTTTTT. J is TRBJ1-4 and V is TRBV5-1; TRBD1 matches at 7 bases. V trimming: 7 bases; J trimming: 4 bases; junction bases outside the gene matches: 7. Germline V lookup: CDR1 SGHRS, CDR2 YFSETQ. CDR3 length: 14 amino acids.

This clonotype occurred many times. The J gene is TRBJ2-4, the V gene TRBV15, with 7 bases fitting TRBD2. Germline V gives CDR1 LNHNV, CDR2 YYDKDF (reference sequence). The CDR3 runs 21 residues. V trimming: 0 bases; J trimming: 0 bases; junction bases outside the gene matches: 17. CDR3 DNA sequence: TGTGCCACCAGCAGAGAATGGGGTGCGGGAGATACATCCGTAGCCAAAAACATTCAGTACTTC. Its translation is CATSREWGAGDTSVAKNIQYF.